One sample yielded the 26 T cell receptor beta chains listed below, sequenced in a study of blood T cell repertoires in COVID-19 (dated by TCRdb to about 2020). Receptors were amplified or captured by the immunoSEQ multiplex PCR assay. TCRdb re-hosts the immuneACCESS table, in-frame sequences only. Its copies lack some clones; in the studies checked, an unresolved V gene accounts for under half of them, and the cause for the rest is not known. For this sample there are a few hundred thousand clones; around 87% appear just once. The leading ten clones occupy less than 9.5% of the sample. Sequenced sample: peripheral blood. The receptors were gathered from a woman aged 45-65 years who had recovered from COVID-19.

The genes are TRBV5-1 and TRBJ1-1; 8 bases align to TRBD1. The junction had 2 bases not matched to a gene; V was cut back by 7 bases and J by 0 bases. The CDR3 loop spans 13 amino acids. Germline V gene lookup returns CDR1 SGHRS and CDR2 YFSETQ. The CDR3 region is CASGDRLNTEAFF. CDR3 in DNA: TGCGCCAGCGGGGACAGGTTGAACACTGAAGCTTTCTTT.

The CDR3 sequence: CASSLTGGGTNEKLFF. In DNA form, the CDR3 reads TGTGCCAGCAGCCTTACAGGGGGCGGCACTAATGAAAAACTGTTTTTT. This rearrangement joins TRBV5-4 to TRBJ1-4; 9 bases agree with TRBD1. V lost 4 bases to trimming and J lost 2 bases; unmatched junction nucleotides: 6. This CDR3 spans 16 amino acids. Per the germline V gene, CDR1 is SGHNT and CDR2 is YYREEE (reference sequence).

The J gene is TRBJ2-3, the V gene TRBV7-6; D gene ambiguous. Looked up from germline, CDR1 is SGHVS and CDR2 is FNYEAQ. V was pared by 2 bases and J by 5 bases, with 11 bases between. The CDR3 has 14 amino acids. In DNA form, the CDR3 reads TGTGCCAGCAGCTTAAGTTCGTCCGGAGATACGCAGTATTTT. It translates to CASSLSSSGDTQYF.

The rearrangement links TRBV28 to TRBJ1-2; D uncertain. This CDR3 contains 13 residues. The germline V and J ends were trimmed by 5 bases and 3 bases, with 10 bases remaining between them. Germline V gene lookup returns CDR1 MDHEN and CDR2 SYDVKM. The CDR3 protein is CASSAQLYYGYTF. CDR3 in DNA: TGTGCCAGCAGTGCACAGTTGTACTATGGCTACACCTTC.

This CDR3 is CAIRESGDLAGELFF. DNA for the CDR3: TGTGCCATCAGGGAATCGGGGGACCTGGCCGGGGAGCTGTTTTTT. The chain combines TRBV10-3 with TRBJ2-2, with D possibly matching TRBD2 (6 bases). The germline V and J ends were trimmed by 6 bases and 6 bases, with 17 bases remaining between them. The CDR3 is made up of 15 amino acids. Germline V gives CDR1 ENHRY, CDR2 SYGVKD.

DNA for the CDR3: TGTGCCAGCAGCCCCCTAGCGGTCCCCCCCGGGGAGCAGTACTTC. Amino acids: CASSPLAVPPGEQYF. V and J are TRBV7-2 and TRBJ2-7, with TRBD2 matching 7 bases. This CDR3 comprises 15 residues. Germline V lookup: CDR1 SGHTA, CDR2 FQGNSA. Losses at the gene ends were 5 bases for V and 7 bases for J; bases not matched to a gene: 14.

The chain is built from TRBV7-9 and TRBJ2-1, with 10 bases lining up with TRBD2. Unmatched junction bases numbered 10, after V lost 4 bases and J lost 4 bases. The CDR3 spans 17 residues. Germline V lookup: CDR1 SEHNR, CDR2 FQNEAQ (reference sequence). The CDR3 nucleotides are TGTGCCAGCAGCTCAAATTATGGGACTAGCGAATACAATGAGCAGTTCTTC. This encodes CASSSNYGTSEYNEQFF.

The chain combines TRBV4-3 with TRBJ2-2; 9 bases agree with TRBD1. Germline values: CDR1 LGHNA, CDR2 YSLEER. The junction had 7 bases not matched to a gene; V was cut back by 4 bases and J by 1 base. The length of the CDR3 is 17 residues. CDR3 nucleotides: TGCGCCAGCAGCCGACGAAGACAGGGGGGGAACACCGGGGAGCTGTTTTTT. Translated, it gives CASSRRRQGGNTGELFF.

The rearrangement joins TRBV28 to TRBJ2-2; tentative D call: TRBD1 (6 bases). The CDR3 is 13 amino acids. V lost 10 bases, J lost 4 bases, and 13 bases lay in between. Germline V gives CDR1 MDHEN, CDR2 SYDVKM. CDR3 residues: CAINRAATGELFF. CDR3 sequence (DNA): TGTGCCATCAACAGGGCCGCCACCGGGGAGCTGTTTTTT.

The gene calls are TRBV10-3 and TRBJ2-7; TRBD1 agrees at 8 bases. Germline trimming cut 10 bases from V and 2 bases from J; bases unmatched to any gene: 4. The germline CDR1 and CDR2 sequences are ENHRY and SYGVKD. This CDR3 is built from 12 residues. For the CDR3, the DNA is TGTGCCACCCGACAGGGGCCCTACGAGCAGTACTTC. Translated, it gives CATRQGPYEQYF.

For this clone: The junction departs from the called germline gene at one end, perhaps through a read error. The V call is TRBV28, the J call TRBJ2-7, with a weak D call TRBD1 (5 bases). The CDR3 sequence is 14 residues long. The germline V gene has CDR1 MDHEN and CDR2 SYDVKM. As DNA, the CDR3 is TGTGCCAGCAGTTTGACCGACAGCTCCTACGGGCAGTACTTC. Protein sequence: CASSLTDSSYGQYF.

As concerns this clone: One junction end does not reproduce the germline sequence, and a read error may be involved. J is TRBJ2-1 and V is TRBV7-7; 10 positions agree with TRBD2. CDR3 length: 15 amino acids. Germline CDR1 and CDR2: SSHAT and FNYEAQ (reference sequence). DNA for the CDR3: TGTGCTAGCAGCTTGAATAGCGGGAGGTCACATGAGCAGTTCTTC. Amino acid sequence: CASSLNSGRSHEQFF.

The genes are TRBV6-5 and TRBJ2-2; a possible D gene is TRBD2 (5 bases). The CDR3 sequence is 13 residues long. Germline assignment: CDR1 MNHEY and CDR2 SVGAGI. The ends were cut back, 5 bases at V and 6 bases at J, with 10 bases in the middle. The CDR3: CASSMTIAGELFF. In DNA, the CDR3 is TGTGCCAGCAGTATGACTATTGCCGGGGAGCTGTTTTTT.

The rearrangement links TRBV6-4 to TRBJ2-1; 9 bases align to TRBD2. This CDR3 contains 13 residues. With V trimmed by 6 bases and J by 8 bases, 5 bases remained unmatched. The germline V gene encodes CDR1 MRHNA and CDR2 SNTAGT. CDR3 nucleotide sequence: TGTGCCAGCAGCCTAGCGGGAAGGGATGAGCAGTTCTTC. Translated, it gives CASSLAGRDEQFF.

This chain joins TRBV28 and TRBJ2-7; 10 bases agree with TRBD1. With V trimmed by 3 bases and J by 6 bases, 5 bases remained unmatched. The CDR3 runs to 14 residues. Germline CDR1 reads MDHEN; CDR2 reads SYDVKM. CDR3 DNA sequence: TGTGCCAGCAGTTTGACAGGGGGCCGTCTCGAGCAGTACTTC. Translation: CASSLTGGRLEQYF.

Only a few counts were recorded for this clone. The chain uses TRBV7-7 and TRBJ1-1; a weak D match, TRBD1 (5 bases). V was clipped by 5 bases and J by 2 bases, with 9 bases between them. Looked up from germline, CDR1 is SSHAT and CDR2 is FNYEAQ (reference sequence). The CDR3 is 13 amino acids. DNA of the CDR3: TGTGCCAGCAGCATTGACAGTAACACTGAAGCTTTCTTT. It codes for CASSIDSNTEAFF. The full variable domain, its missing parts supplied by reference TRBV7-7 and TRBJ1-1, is GAGVSQSPRYKVTKRGQDVTLRCDPISSHATLYWYQQALGQGPEFLTYFNYEAQPDKSGLPSDRFSAERPEGSISTLTIQRTEQRDSAMYRCASSIDSNTEAFFGQGTRLTVV.

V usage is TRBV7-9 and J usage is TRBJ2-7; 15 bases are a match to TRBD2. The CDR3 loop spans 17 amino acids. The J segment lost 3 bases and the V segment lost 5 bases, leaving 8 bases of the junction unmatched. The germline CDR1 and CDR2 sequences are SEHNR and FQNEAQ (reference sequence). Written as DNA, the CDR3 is TGTGCCAGCAGCGGGCGCGGACTAGCGGGGGGGCTCTACGAGCAGTACTTC. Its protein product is CASSGRGLAGGLYEQYF.

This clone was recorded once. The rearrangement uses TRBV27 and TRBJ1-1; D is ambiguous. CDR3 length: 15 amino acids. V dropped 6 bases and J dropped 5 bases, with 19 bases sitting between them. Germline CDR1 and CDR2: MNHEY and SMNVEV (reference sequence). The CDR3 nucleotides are TGTGCCAGCAGGCCCACCGGAGGGATCGGAACTGAAGCTTTCTTT. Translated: CASRPTGGIGTEAFF.

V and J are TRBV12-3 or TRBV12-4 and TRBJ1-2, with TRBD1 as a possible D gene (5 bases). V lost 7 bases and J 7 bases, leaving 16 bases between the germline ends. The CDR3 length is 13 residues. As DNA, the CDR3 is TGTGCCAGCATCGACCGGGGGGTCGGTGGCTACACCTTC. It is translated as CASIDRGVGGYTF.

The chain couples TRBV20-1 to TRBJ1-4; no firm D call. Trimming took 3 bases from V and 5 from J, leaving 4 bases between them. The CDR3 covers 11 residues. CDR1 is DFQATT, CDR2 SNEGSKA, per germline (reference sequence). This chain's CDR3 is CSASANEKLFF. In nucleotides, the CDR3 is TGCAGTGCTAGCGCGAATGAAAAACTGTTTTTT.

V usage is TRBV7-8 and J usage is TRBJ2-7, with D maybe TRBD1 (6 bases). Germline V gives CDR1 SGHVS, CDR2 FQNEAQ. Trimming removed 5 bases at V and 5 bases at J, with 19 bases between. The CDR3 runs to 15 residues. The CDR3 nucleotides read TGTGCCAGCAGCGGGCTGGCGGGCAGGGGAAACGAGCAGTACTTC. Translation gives CASSGLAGRGNEQYF.

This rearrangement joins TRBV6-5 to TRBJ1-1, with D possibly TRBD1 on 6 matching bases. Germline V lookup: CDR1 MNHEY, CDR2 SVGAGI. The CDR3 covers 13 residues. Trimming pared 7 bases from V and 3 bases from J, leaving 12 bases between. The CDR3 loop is CASTAGQYTEAFF. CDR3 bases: TGTGCCAGCACTGCCGGACAGTACACTGAAGCTTTCTTT.

The DNA of the CDR3 is TGCGCCAGCAGCCCTACCACAGCAGGGGGCTTTTCCTACGAGCAGTACTTC. It yields the protein CASSPTTAGGFSYEQYF. V is TRBV4-1 and J is TRBJ2-7; 8 bases line up with TRBD1. Losses at the gene ends were 4 bases for V and 1 base for J; bases not matched to a gene: 12. From germline, CDR1 is MGHRA and CDR2 YSYEKL. This CDR3 has 17 amino acids.

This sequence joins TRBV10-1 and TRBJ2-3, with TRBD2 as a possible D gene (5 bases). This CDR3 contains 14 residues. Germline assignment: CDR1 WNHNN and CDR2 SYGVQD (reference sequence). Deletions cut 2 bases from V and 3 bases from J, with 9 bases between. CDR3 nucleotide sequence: TGCGCCAGCAGTGAGGCTAGCCCTACAGATACGCAGTATTTT. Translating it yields CASSEASPTDTQYF.

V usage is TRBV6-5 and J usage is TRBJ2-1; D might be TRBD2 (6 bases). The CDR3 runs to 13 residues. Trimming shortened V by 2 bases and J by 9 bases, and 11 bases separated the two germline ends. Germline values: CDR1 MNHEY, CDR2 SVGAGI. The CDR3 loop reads CASSYKWGGEQFF. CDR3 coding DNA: TGTGCCAGCAGTTACAAATGGGGAGGTGAGCAGTTCTTC.

As DNA, the CDR3 is TGTGCCAGTAGTCCCCGGCGACAGGGTTTGGCTGGAAACACCATATATTTT. Translation: CASSPRRQGLAGNTIYF. The chain couples TRBV19 to TRBJ1-3, with 7 bases matching TRBD1. The ends lost 5 bases at V and 2 bases at J; junction bases unmatched: 12. The CDR3 is 17 residues long. Germline V gene sequence: CDR1 LNHDA, CDR2 SQIVND (reference sequence). The complete variable domain, with remaining parts taken from reference TRBV19 and TRBJ1-3, reads DGGITQSPKYLFRKEGQNVTLSCEQNLNHDAMYWYRQDPGQGLRLIYYSQIVNDFQKGDIAEGYSVSREKKESFPLTVTSAQKNPTAFYLCASSPRRQGLAGNTIYFGEGSWLTVV.